The 7 T cell receptor beta chains in this list originate from one sample, sequenced in a study of technical replicates of blood from a handful of donors. Here immunoSEQ multiplex PCR was the method, and the copy in TCRdb shows in-frame clones only, minus some. The sample lists over 90,000 clones; about 95% were seen once. The specimen was T cells isolated from PBMCs. These receptors all come from a human donor in good health.

This chain joins TRBV7-6 and TRBJ2-7, with 7 nucleotides matching TRBD2. This CDR3 comprises 16 residues. Germline-derived CDR1 and CDR2 are SGHVS and FNYEAQ. V shed 0 bases, J shed 6 bases, and the junction held 11 bases outside the gene matches. CDR3 DNA: TGTGCCAGCAGCTTAGCCTGCCAGGGAGGGGATTGCGAGCAGTACTTC. Its protein product is CASSLACQGGDCEQYF. The full variable domain, rest sourced from reference TRBV7-6 and TRBJ2-7, is GAGVSQSPRYKVTKRGQDVALRCDPISGHVSLYWYRQALGQGPEFLTYFNYEAQQDKSGLPNDRFSAERPEGSISTLTIQRTEQRDSAMYRCASSLACQGGDCEQYFGPGTRLTVT.

This sequence joins TRBV14 and TRBJ2-5, with D perhaps matching TRBD2 (6 bases). With the DNA end fitting TRBJ2-7 better, the J assignment may be wrong. The germline CDR1 and CDR2 sequences are SGHDN and FVKESK. The length of the CDR3 is 15 residues. CDR3 sequence (DNA): TGTGCCAGCAGCCAAGTCCCGACTAGTGCCTACGAGCAGTACTTC. The encoded protein is CASSQVPTSAYEQYF.

Concerning this clone itself: The identical CDR3 is also encoded by other nucleotide sequences in the sample. This chain joins TRBV19 and TRBJ2-7; weak D call: TRBD2 (5 bases). CDR3 length: 14 residues. V was trimmed by 1 base and J by 2 bases, leaving 9 bases between them. Germline lookup yields CDR1 LNHDA and CDR2 SQIVND (reference sequence). CDR3 sequence: CASSIVAGAYEQYF. CDR3 sequence (DNA): TGTGCCAGTAGTATAGTCGCGGGCGCCTACGAGCAGTACTTC.

The V gene is TRBV6-6, the J gene TRBJ2-1; 12 bases are shared with TRBD2. V dropped 6 bases and J dropped 7; count of bases not matched to a gene: 4. This CDR3 region has 14 residues. Germline V CDR1 and CDR2: MNHNY, SVGAGI (reference sequence). CDR3 bases: TGTGCCAGCAGGTCTAGCGGGAGGGCAAATGAGCAGTTCTTC. Translated: CASRSSGRANEQFF.

As DNA, the CDR3 is TGTGCCAGCAGCTTAGGGCCAGGGTCAGAAACCACTGAAGCTTTCTTT. It codes for CASSLGPGSETTEAFF. The chain carries TRBV7-8 and TRBJ1-1; D is perhaps TRBD1 (5 bases). With 1 base removed from V and 4 bases from J, the gap between germline ends came to 16 bases. Germline assignment: CDR1 SGHVS and CDR2 FQNEAQ. CDR3 length: 16 amino acids.

This chain links TRBV7-9 with TRBJ1-3; D not certain. Germline-derived CDR1 and CDR2 are SEHNR and FQNEAQ (reference sequence). The CDR3 has 15 residues. The germline V and J ends were trimmed by 5 bases and 0 bases, with 11 bases remaining between them. The CDR3 DNA reads as TGTGCCAGCAGCCCTGTCGTGAGCTCTGGAAACACCATATATTTT. Its protein is CASSPVVSSGNTIYF.

V gene TRBV5-4 combines with J gene TRBJ2-1; 7 nucleotides agree with TRBD2. The V gene end was trimmed by 2 bases and the J gene end by 5 bases; junction bases not matched to a gene: 7. The CDR3 spans 15 residues. Germline lookup yields CDR1 SGHNT and CDR2 YYREEE (reference sequence). The DNA for the CDR3 is TGTGCCAGCAGCTTATGGGGAGCGGGGCACAATGAGCAGTTCTTC. Amino acid sequence: CASSLWGAGHNEQFF.